A single sample is the source of the 29 T cell receptor beta chains below, sequenced in a study of regulatory T cells in long-lasting Graves disease. Time point defined: newly diagnosed GD, antithyroid drugs for less than 3 months. The TCR library was made from RNA that had been extracted from PBMCs in TRIzol. Construction of TCR beta libraries relied on iRepertoire HTBI primers and on Arm-PCR targeting CDR3 regions. Via MiXCR, TCRdb re-called the multiplex PCR reads, giving one row per CDR3 protein. The sample includes about 440,000 distinct CDR3 sequences, roughly 17% of them seen just once. The same data also went into a second study, on T cells in Graves' hyperthyroidism and ophthalmopathy.

The specimen was peripheral blood mononuclear cells (PBMCs), collected at new diagnosis, from a patient treated with antithyroid drugs. All receptors come from a woman in her 30s with Graves disease.

This clonotype has ten or more counts. The genes are TRBV3-1 and TRBJ2-7; 9 bases match TRBD1. V was pared by 4 bases and J by 5 bases, with 6 bases of the junction left unmatched. Looked up from germline, CDR1 is LGHDT and CDR2 is YNNKEL (reference sequence). This CDR3 is built from 14 residues. The CDR3 bases are TGTGCCAGCAGCCGGGGACAGGGTTCGGACGAGCAGTACTTC. This translates into CASSRGQGSDEQYF.

This clonotype has a count of ten or more. This chain links TRBV5-1 with TRBJ2-1, with D unresolved. V dropped 2 bases and J dropped 9 bases, with 12 bases sitting between them. The CDR3 runs 13 residues. Germline CDR1 SGHRS, CDR2 YFSETQ. The CDR3 nucleotides read TGCGCCAGCAGCTTCCGGACCGGCGGTGAGCAGTTCTTC. This encodes CASSFRTGGEQFF.

In regard to this clonotype: A much larger clone lies one base from this, so it may be a read error. The chain has TRBV7-9 and TRBJ2-7; 7 nucleotides agree with TRBD2. The CDR3 runs to 13 residues. Germline V gives CDR1 SEHNR, CDR2 FQNEAQ (reference sequence). For the CDR3, the DNA is TGTGCCAGCCTAACAGCGGGATCCTGCGAGCAGTACTTC. Its translation: CASLTAGSCEQYF.

With respect to this clonotype: Because the CDR3 is missing its conserved closing phenylalanine or tryptophan, this is likely a read error. The chain employs TRBV19 and TRBJ1-1; 7 bases line up with TRBD1. Germline loops: CDR1 LNHDA, CDR2 SQIVND (reference sequence). The CDR3 is 14 amino acids. The trim removed 5 bases at V and 11 bases at J, leaving 14 bases unmatched. The CDR3 here is CASSVRDSGRVAFL. The CDR3 DNA follows: TGTGCCAGTAGTGTCCGGGACAGCGGTCGGGTGGCTTTCCTT.

This clonotype was counted between two and nine times. The chain has TRBV11-1 and TRBJ1-1, with a possible D match to TRBD1 (5 bases). Germline-derived CDR1 and CDR2 are SGHAT and FQDESV (reference sequence). V lost 3 bases, J lost 6 bases, and 11 bases lay in between. The CDR3 totals 13 residues. This chain's CDR3 is CASSLRGDPEAFF. In nucleotides, the CDR3 is TGTGCCAGCAGCTTGCGAGGGGACCCTGAAGCTTTCTTT.

At least ten counts were recorded for this clonotype. V is TRBV28 and J is TRBJ2-7; perhaps TRBD2 as D (5 bases). CDR3 length: 14 residues. CDR1 is MDHEN, CDR2 SYDVKM, per germline. With 6 bases removed from V and 1 base from J, the gap between germline ends came to 13 bases. The CDR3 protein is CASRPGSPSYEQYF. In DNA form, the CDR3 reads TGTGCCAGCAGGCCGGGATCACCATCCTACGAGCAGTACTTC.

This clonotype has at least ten counts. The chain has TRBV3-1 and TRBJ1-5; TRBD1 is a possible D gene (5 bases). The CDR3 covers 15 residues. Deletions cut 6 bases from V and 1 base from J, with 13 bases between. The germline V gene has CDR1 LGHDT and CDR2 YNNKEL (reference sequence). CDR3: CASSPRGGSNQPQHF. In DNA, the CDR3 is TGTGCCAGCAGTCCCCGGGGGGGAAGCAATCAGCCCCAGCATTTT. The full variable domain, with the rest looked up from reference TRBV3-1 and TRBJ1-5, is DTAVSQTPKYLVTQMGNDKSIKCEQNLGHDTMYWYKQDSKKFLKIMFSYNNKELIINETVPNRFSPKSPDKAHLNLHINSLELGDSAVYFCASSPRGGSNQPQHFGDGTRLSIL.

The gene calls are TRBV19 and TRBJ2-1; 8 bases agree with TRBD2. Germline-derived CDR1 and CDR2 are LNHDA and SQIVND (reference sequence). The junction had 22 bases not matched to a gene; V was cut back by 7 bases and J by 5 bases. The CDR3 covers 19 residues. CDR3 bases: TGTGCCAGTACCCTACCGATTCGCGGGACTAGGATTAGAAACAATGAGCAGTTCTTC. Encoded protein: CASTLPIRGTRIRNNEQFF.

This clonotype was counted many times. The chain links TRBV5-1 to TRBJ2-3, with 10 nucleotides matching TRBD2. The CDR3 spans 16 residues. Trimming took 0 bases from V and 3 from J; bases not matched to a gene: 4. Germline CDR1 reads SGHRS; CDR2 reads YFSETQ. CDR3 in amino acids: CASSLGASGRTDTQYF. In DNA, the CDR3 is TGCGCCAGCAGCTTGGGCGCTAGCGGGAGAACAGATACGCAGTATTTT.

This clonotype came up a few times. V and J are TRBV12-5 and TRBJ2-1, with D perhaps TRBD1 (6 bases). Germline CDR1 reads LGHNT; CDR2 reads FRNRAP. This CDR3 has 15 amino acids. The V and J ends lost 6 bases and 6 bases respectively, with 18 bases between them. The chain's CDR3 is CASGSGPWGLNEQFF. The DNA of the CDR3 is TGTGCTAGTGGCTCCGGACCCTGGGGGCTCAATGAGCAGTTCTTC.

This clonotype was counted between two and nine times. The junction departs from the called germline gene at one end, perhaps through a read error. The rearrangement joins TRBV11-3 to TRBJ2-1; TRBD2 matches at 9 bases. Germline loops: CDR1 SGHNT, CDR2 YENEEA. The CDR3 contains 15 residues. For the CDR3, the DNA is TGTGCCAGCAGCCTTCTAGCGGGACGTACCGATGAGCAGCTCTTC. It codes for CASSLLAGRTDEQLF.

The rearrangement joins TRBV2 to TRBJ2-5, with D possibly TRBD2 on 7 matching bases. CDR1 is SNHLY, CDR2 FYNNEI, per germline. Trimming removed 6 bases from V and 5 bases from J, with 22 bases in between. The CDR3 is made up of 16 amino acids. This CDR3 is CASRQAGGGSYETQYF. CDR3 bases: TGTGCCAGCAGGCAGGCCGGGGGCGGGAGTTACGAGACCCAGTACTTC.

This clonotype was counted many times. The chain employs TRBV2 and TRBJ2-5, with 7 bases lining up with TRBD1. CDR1 and CDR2 (germline): SNHLY, FYNNEI. The CDR3 extends over 14 amino acids. J gave up 0 bases and V 8 bases, and 6 bases lay outside the gene matches. Here the CDR3 DNA reads TGTGCCAGCGCCAACAGGGGATACCAAGAGACCCAGTACTTC. It encodes CASANRGYQETQYF.

This clonotype was observed at least ten times. The chain is built from TRBV6-1 and TRBJ1-5; no reliable D call. V gave up 2 bases and J gave up 0 bases, with 5 bases separating them. CDR1 and CDR2 from the germline V gene are MNHNS and SASEGT. The CDR3 has 14 residues. The CDR3 loop is CASSEIYSNQPQHF. Here the CDR3 DNA reads TGTGCCAGCAGTGAAATATATAGCAATCAGCCCCAGCATTTT.

This clonotype was seen ten or more times. This chain uses TRBV27 with TRBJ1-2, with a possible D match to TRBD1 (5 bases). Germline CDR1 is MNHEY and CDR2 is SMNVEV (reference sequence). Trimming shortened V by 3 bases and J by 10 bases, and 18 bases separated the two germline ends. The CDR3 length is 14 residues. The CDR3: CASSFRANIRDYTF. The CDR3 DNA follows: TGTGCCAGCAGTTTTCGCGCGAATATCAGGGACTACACCTTC.

There are many counts of this clonotype. CDR3 sequence (DNA): TGTGCCAGCAGCTTAAGTCTAGCGGGCGATGAGCAGTTCTTC. Translating gives CASSLSLAGDEQFF. The rearrangement uses TRBV7-9 and TRBJ2-1; 8 positions agree with TRBD2. The CDR3 runs to 14 residues. Per germline, CDR1 SEHNR and CDR2 FQNEAQ (reference sequence). The V gene end was trimmed by 2 bases and the J gene end by 8 bases; junction bases not matched to a gene: 5.

This clonotype was picked up a small number of times. V and J are TRBV27 and TRBJ1-1; D gene ambiguous. The CDR3 sequence is 12 residues long. The V gene lost 6 bases and the J gene lost 6 bases, with 11 bases spanning the gap. CDR1 MNHEY and CDR2 SMNVEV come from the germline V gene (reference sequence). The chain's CDR3 is CASRGLVAEAFF. CDR3 in DNA: TGTGCCAGCAGAGGGTTAGTGGCTGAAGCTTTCTTT.

V gene TRBV18 combines with J gene TRBJ2-2; perhaps TRBD1 as D (5 bases). This CDR3 spans 16 amino acids. Trimming stripped 5 bases from V and 5 bases from J, with 18 bases between. Germline V gives CDR1 KGHSH, CDR2 LQKENI. CDR3 nucleotides: TGTGCCAGCTCAGCCCGACCTTACAGGTGGACCGGGGAGCTGTTTTTT. It specifies CASSARPYRWTGELFF. The whole variable domain, filled in from reference TRBV18 and TRBJ2-2, reads NAGVMQNPRHLVRRRGQEARLRCSPMKGHSHVYWYRQLPEEGLKFMVYLQKENIIDESGMPKERFSAEFPKEGPSILRIQQVVRGDSAAYFCASSARPYRWTGELFFGEGSRLTVL.

This clonotype was found many times. The CDR3 loop is CASSYEGAGLAHQETQYF. The CDR3 DNA reads as TGTGCCAGCAGTTACGAGGGAGCGGGACTAGCTCACCAAGAGACCCAGTACTTC. V gene TRBV6-5 combines with J gene TRBJ2-5, with 9 bases that match TRBD2. CDR3 length equals 18 residues. The ends lost 2 bases at V and 0 bases at J; junction bases unmatched: 10. Germline V lookup: CDR1 MNHEY, CDR2 SVGAGI.

The CDR3 nucleotides are TGTGCCAGCAGCTTATCCGGCAGCTCCTACGAGCAGTTCTTC. Translating gives CASSLSGSSYEQFF. The chain combines TRBV5-4 with TRBJ2-1; D remains unclear. CDR1 SGHNT and CDR2 YYREEE come from the germline V gene (reference sequence). V was cut by 2 bases and J by 10 bases, with 16 bases left in between. This CDR3 comprises 14 residues.

V and J are TRBV10-3 and TRBJ2-7; D is unresolved. Matching the DNA end better, TRBJ2-5 makes the J call doubtful. Germline V CDR1 and CDR2: ENHRY, SYGVKD. The CDR3 is 15 residues long. As DNA, the CDR3 is TGTGCCATCAGTGAGTCGAACGGTTTTCGGGAGACCCAGTACTTC. As protein: CAISESNGFRETQYF.

About this clonotype: This probably arose from a read error, given a far larger clone one base away. The rearrangement uses TRBV2 and TRBJ2-7, with D tentatively TRBD2 (6 bases). The CDR3 sequence is 18 residues long. CDR1 is SNHLY, CDR2 FYNNEI, per germline. The CDR3 reads CASTTGVVRTPKSYERYF. In nucleotides, the CDR3 is TGTGCCAGCACCACGGGGGTGGTTCGGACTCCGAAGTCCTACGAGCGGTACTTC. Using reference TRBV2 and TRBJ2-7 for the parts outside the CDR3, the full variable domain is EPEVTQTPSHQVTQMGQEVILRCVPISNHLYFYWYRQILGQKVEFLVSFYNNEISEKSEIFDDQFSVERPDGSNFTLKIRSTKLEDSAMYFCASTTGVVRTPKSYERYFGPGTRLTVT.

This clonotype was counted a few times. The missing conserved phenylalanine or tryptophan at the end of this CDR3 makes a read error likely. No DNA is shown, since the ends of the CDR3 on it are uncertain; the CDR3 is the one TCRdb lists. The chain uses TRBV7-3 and TRBJ1-1; TRBD1 is the table's D call, not checked against the DNA. The germline V gene encodes CDR1 SGHTA and CDR2 FQGTGA. The CDR3 is 10 amino acids in total, end residues counted. Here the CDR3 reads CASIILRDRG.

The chain uses TRBV29-1 and TRBJ1-5; 9 positions agree with TRBD1. Trimming removed 4 bases from V and 4 bases from J; junction bases left unmatched: 5. The CDR3 is 14 residues long. The germline V gene has CDR1 SQVTM and CDR2 ANQGSEA. As DNA, the CDR3 is TGCAGCGTTGGGGATGGGACAGGGAATCAGCCCCAGCATTTT. Translating gives CSVGDGTGNQPQHF. Full variable domain (outside the CDR3, taken from reference TRBV29-1 and TRBJ1-5): SAVISQKPSRDICQRGTSLTIQCQVDSQVTMMFWYRQQPGQSLTLIATANQGSEATYESGFVIDKFPISRPNLTFSTLTVSNMSPEDSSIYLCSVGDGTGNQPQHFGDGTRLSIL.

This clonotype appeared many times. The chain links TRBV7-8 to TRBJ1-2, with D unclear. V shed 1 base and J shed 7 bases, with 13 bases lying between them. The CDR3 totals 14 residues. CDR1 SGHVS and CDR2 FQNEAQ come from the germline V gene. The CDR3, as DNA: TGTGCCAGCAGCTTAGAGTCGGGGATCAGTGGCTACACCTTC. Protein sequence: CASSLESGISGYTF.

This chain links TRBV7-9 with TRBJ2-3; possibly TRBD1 or TRBD2 for D (5 bases each). The CDR3 sequence is 15 residues long. Trimming shortened V by 4 bases and J by 7 bases, and 18 bases separated the two germline ends. Germline loops: CDR1 SEHNR, CDR2 FQNEAQ (reference sequence). The CDR3 bases are TGTGCCAGCAGCTCTAAGACTGGTTGGGGGAATACGCAGTATTTT. Protein product: CASSSKTGWGNTQYF.

This clonotype was recorded many times. The genes are TRBV27 and TRBJ2-3; possibly TRBD2 for D (5 bases). Germline CDR1 reads MNHEY; CDR2 reads SMNVEV (reference sequence). This CDR3 is 12 amino acids long. Trimming took off 5 bases at V and 10 bases at J, with 13 bases between the two ends. This CDR3 reads CASSPLLGAQYF. CDR3 in DNA: TGTGCCAGCAGTCCCCTTTTGGGAGCGCAGTATTTT.

This clonotype was picked up many times. The chain couples TRBV24-1 to TRBJ2-1; 10 bases map to TRBD1. The CDR3 has 16 residues. Germline CDR1 reads KGHDR; CDR2 reads SFDVKD. The V gene end was trimmed by 2 bases and the J gene end by 8 bases; junction bases not matched to a gene: 8. Here the CDR3 reads CATSDSGQGFRDEQFF. In nucleotides, the CDR3 is TGTGCCACCAGTGATTCGGGACAGGGGTTTCGGGATGAGCAGTTCTTC.

This clonotype was observed many times. J is TRBJ2-3 and V is TRBV7-2, with TRBD2 identical over 8 bases. In germline, CDR1 is SGHTA, CDR2 FQGNSA. The length of the CDR3 is 16 residues. After removal of 3 bases from V and 4 bases from J, the junction contained 9 bases not matched to a gene. CDR3 loop: CASSFRSGSRSDTQYF. The CDR3 DNA is TGTGCCAGCAGCTTCAGGAGCGGGAGCCGGTCAGATACGCAGTATTTT.